Below are 14 T cell receptor beta chains sequenced from a single sample in a study of T cell responses to AZD1222 COVID-19 vaccine. Produced via immunoSEQ multiplex PCR; TCRdb's table is partial and in-frame only. The top ten clones hold 5% to 5.5% of a sample with about 120,000 clones, 91% of them seen once. The sequenced sample was peripheral blood, obtained on day 0 of AZD1222 vaccination. These receptors were taken from an adult in good health.

This clone was counted only a few times. The chain joins TRBV12-2 to TRBJ1-5; no DNA check was done on the table's D call, TRBD1. TRBV12-2 is a pseudogene. The length of the CDR3 is 14 residues. The CDR3 coding sequence is TGTGCAAGTCGCTTTACGACCGCTTCAGGGCCCCAGCATTTT. It translates to CASRFTTASGPQHF.

The rearrangement links TRBV19 to TRBJ1-2; D not resolved. V lost 4 bases, J lost 0 bases, and 6 bases lay in between. This CDR3 has 13 residues. The germline V gene has CDR1 LNHDA and CDR2 SQIVND (reference sequence). The CDR3 sequence is CASSTPPNYGYTF. In DNA, the CDR3 is TGTGCCAGTAGTACTCCCCCTAACTATGGCTACACCTTC.

This rearrangement joins TRBV6-4 to TRBJ1-1; no definite D call. Trimming left V 2 bases short and J 2 bases short, with 6 bases between. CDR3 length: 13 amino acids. Germline V gene lookup returns CDR1 MRHNA and CDR2 SNTAGT. The CDR3 spells CASSDRENTEAFF. For the CDR3, the DNA is TGTGCCAGCAGTGACAGGGAAAACACTGAAGCTTTCTTT.

This chain links TRBV15 with TRBJ1-4, with TRBD1 matching over 7 bases. Germline V gives CDR1 LNHNV, CDR2 YYDKDF (reference sequence). J gave up 5 bases and V 5 bases, and 5 bases lay outside the gene matches. The CDR3 spans 14 residues. The CDR3: CATSPGGMNEKLFF. Here the CDR3 DNA reads TGTGCCACCAGCCCAGGGGGGATGAATGAAAAACTGTTTTTT.

The V call is TRBV14, the J call TRBJ2-3; D is unclear. Trimming pared 2 bases from V and 2 bases from J, leaving 11 bases between. The CDR3 length is 15 residues. CDR1 SGHDN and CDR2 FVKESK come from the germline V gene. In nucleotides, the CDR3 is TGTGCCAGCAGCCAATTGGCTGCCTACACAGATACGCAGTATTTT. This encodes CASSQLAAYTDTQYF.

V is TRBV14 and J is TRBJ2-7; D is uncertain. V was trimmed by 2 bases and J by 8 bases, leaving 10 bases between them. The germline gives CDR1 SGHDN, CDR2 FVKESK. The CDR3 covers 12 residues. The CDR3 here is CASSQNNIKQYF. Here the CDR3 DNA reads TGTGCCAGCAGCCAAAACAACATAAAGCAGTACTTC.

The V and J genes are TRBV4-1 and TRBJ1-2; D unresolved. CDR1 is MGHRA and CDR2 is YSYEKL in the germline V gene. The ends were cut back, 5 bases at V and 4 bases at J, with 11 bases in the middle. The CDR3 is made up of 13 amino acids. DNA of the CDR3: TGCGCCAGCAGCGGTGGGGATGCCTATGGCTACACCTTC. Amino acid sequence: CASSGGDAYGYTF.

This clone was found many times. V gene TRBV19 combines with J gene TRBJ1-5, with D unresolved. V lost 5 bases and J 4 bases, leaving 9 bases between the germline ends. The V gene's germline CDR1 is LNHDA and CDR2 SQIVND (reference sequence). There are 13 residues in the CDR3. CDR3 nucleotide sequence: TGTGCCAGTAGTTCCCCCGGAAATCAGCCCCAGCATTTT. It is translated as CASSSPGNQPQHF. The variable domain in full, completed from reference TRBV19 and TRBJ1-5, reads DGGITQSPKYLFRKEGQNVTLSCEQNLNHDAMYWYRQDPGQGLRLIYYSQIVNDFQKGDIAEGYSVSREKKESFPLTVTSAQKNPTAFYLCASSSPGNQPQHFGDGTRLSIL.

CDR3 in amino acids: CATSAFGQREQFF. For the CDR3, the DNA is TGTGCCACCAGCGCTTTTGGACAACGTGAGCAGTTCTTC. The chain employs TRBV24-1 and TRBJ2-1, with a tentative D call TRBD1 (5 bases). The CDR3 runs to 13 residues. Deletions cut 7 bases from V and 9 bases from J, with 15 bases between. Germline V lookup: CDR1 KGHDR, CDR2 SFDVKD.

The chain recombines TRBV5-1 with TRBJ2-1, with D tentatively TRBD2 (5 bases). V gave up 1 base and J gave up 0 bases, with 8 bases separating them. The CDR3 has 15 amino acids. The germline V gene has CDR1 SGHRS and CDR2 YFSETQ. CDR3 loop: CASSLTLDSYNEQFF. The CDR3 DNA reads as TGCGCCAGCAGCTTGACACTAGACTCCTACAATGAGCAGTTCTTC.

The chain carries TRBV18 and TRBJ1-5, with 10 bases identical to TRBD1. Germline V gene sequence: CDR1 KGHSH, CDR2 LQKENI. Trimming removed 3 bases from V and 5 bases from J; junction bases left unmatched: 1. The CDR3 is made up of 14 amino acids. As DNA, the CDR3 is TGTGCCAGCTCACCGACAGGGGGCGATCAGCCCCAGCATTTT. Translation: CASSPTGGDQPQHF.

This rearrangement joins TRBV12-5 to TRBJ2-3; TRBD2 might be the D (6 bases). CDR3 size: 15 residues. From germline, CDR1 is LGHNT and CDR2 FRNRAP. V lost 1 base, J lost 8 bases, and 16 bases lay in between. The CDR3 DNA reads as TGTGCTAGTGGTTTGGGGGACGCCGGGGGAACTACGCAGTATTTT. This codes for CASGLGDAGGTTQYF.

CDR3 DNA: TGCGCCAGCGGGGGCGGGGGACAGAATCAAAATCAGCCCCAGCATTTT. The encoded protein is CASGGGGQNQNQPQHF. The chain employs TRBV10-2 and TRBJ1-5; 7 positions match TRBD1. V dropped 8 bases and J dropped 4; count of bases not matched to a gene: 14. Germline lookup yields CDR1 WSHSY and CDR2 SAAADI. The CDR3 consists of 16 residues.

There are a few counts of this clone. This sequence joins TRBV24-1 and TRBJ1-2; no reliable D call. CDR3 length: 13 residues. The germline V and J ends were trimmed by 5 bases and 5 bases, with 11 bases remaining between them. CDR1 and CDR2 (germline): KGHDR, SFDVKD. CDR3: CATSAGSSYGYTF. The CDR3, as DNA: TGTGCCACCAGTGCGGGCAGCTCTTATGGCTACACCTTC.